This T cell receptor beta chain originates from a study of blood T cell repertoires in COVID-19. In the study overall: PBMCs, B-cell-depleted T cells, or T cells provided the cDNA or gDNA that made up the material.

This CDR3 is 15 amino acids long. V gave up 3 bases and J gave up 8 bases; unmatched junction bases: 7. Germline V gene sequence: CDR1 MDHEN, CDR2 SYDVKM. Under the authors' procedure: Nucleated cell number was recorded as an estimate derived from reference gene primer amplification. The method was immunoSEQ multiplex PCR; TCRdb's version includes in-frame clones alone and lacks a portion of them. V, J and clone size were drawn from that table, and D and trimming were deduced from the DNA. The sample lists 210,000 or so clones, approximately 88% occurring once. Residents of approximately 25 US areas, aged 18 to 89 years, made up the participants. A case of COVID-19 had been met by exposed participants within 2 weeks before study entry.

The receptor was derived from a young woman who had been exposed to COVID-19. The sample consisted of PBMCs or T cells enriched from blood (not recorded which). The chain carries TRBV28 and TRBJ2-1; 10 bases are a match to TRBD1. The CDR3 here is CASSFVTGGRDEQFF. CDR3 DNA: TGTGCCAGCAGTTTCGTGACAGGGGGCCGGGATGAGCAGTTCTTC.